This T cell receptor (beta chain) was observed in a study of T-cell reconstitution after alpha-beta-depleted transplantation in children. Germline V CDR1 and CDR2: LNHNV, YYDKDF (reference sequence). Trimming took 4 bases from V and 2 from J; bases not matched to a gene: 6. The CDR3 contains 16 residues. Unique molecular identifiers tagged the TCRbeta library. TCRdb independently ran MiXCR on the PCR reads; one entry per CDR3 protein. The table includes some 490,000 distinct CDR3 sequences, about 12% detected once. This chain joins TRBV15 and TRBJ1-2; 11 positions match TRBD1. The clonotype comes from a human donor who donated a stem cell graft to a child with combined immunodeficiency. Sample: PBMCs from the stem cell graft donor, taken from the stem cell graft. The CDR3 coding sequence is TGTGCCACCAGCACCAGGAGGACAGGGGGCAACTATGGCTACACCTTC. Translated: CATSTRRTGGNYGYTF.